The subject of this entry is one T cell receptor (beta chain). Its antigen is unknown. This sample is drawn from a study of blood T cells in healthy people across ages. Study results and caveats: Long-lived donors carried more naive CD4+ cells and greater diversity than aged donors.

The second PCR ran about 6 to 12 cycles with a sample-barcoded 5' primer and J-beta primers. TCRdb ran MiXCR on the 5' RACE reads and lists one entry per CDR3 protein. The sample holds about 900,000 distinct CDR3 sequences, about 44% seen once. Trimming cost V 3 bases and J 6 bases, with 9 bases left between them. The CDR3 length is 13 residues. The germline V gene encodes CDR1 LGHDT and CDR2 YNNKEL (reference sequence). The chain recombines TRBV3-1 with TRBJ1-5; no clear D gene. The sample taken for sequencing was blood. This TCR was sampled from a man aged 25 to 40 in good health. CDR3 bases: TGTGCCAGCAGCCAGGTAGGGATTCAGCCCCAGCATTTT. Translated: CASSQVGIQPQHF. Full variable domain (remainder filled in from reference TRBV3-1 and TRBJ1-5): DTAVSQTPKYLVTQMGNDKSIKCEQNLGHDTMYWYKQDSKKFLKIMFSYNNKELIINETVPNRFSPKSPDKAHLNLHINSLELGDSAVYFCASSQVGIQPQHFGDGTRLSIL.